The following is a TCR beta chain sequence with its context. Clones were read by immunoSEQ multiplex PCR, and TCRdb kept only the in-frame ones, dropping some. The data contain some 80,000 clones, 75% to 90% of them seen just once; the ten biggest clones take up about 5.6%. The sample originates from a study of blood T cell repertoires in COVID-19. As for the study in general: Acute-phase and convalescent COVID-19 samples originated in the United States, Italy and Spain. The cDNA or gDNA used as material had been derived from T cells, B-cell-depleted T cells, or PBMCs.

The sequenced sample was peripheral blood. The sequence was obtained from a man in his sixties with active or convalescent COVID-19.

The CDR3 reads CASSISSGGVHNEQFF. The DNA of the CDR3 is TGTGCCAGTAGTATATCATCCGGAGGGGTTCACAATGAGCAGTTCTTC. The chain employs TRBV19 and TRBJ2-1; possible D gene TRBD2, 6 bases. With 2 bases removed from V and 5 bases from J, the gap between germline ends came to 16 bases. The CDR3 totals 16 residues. CDR1 LNHDA and CDR2 SQIVND come from the germline V gene (reference sequence).